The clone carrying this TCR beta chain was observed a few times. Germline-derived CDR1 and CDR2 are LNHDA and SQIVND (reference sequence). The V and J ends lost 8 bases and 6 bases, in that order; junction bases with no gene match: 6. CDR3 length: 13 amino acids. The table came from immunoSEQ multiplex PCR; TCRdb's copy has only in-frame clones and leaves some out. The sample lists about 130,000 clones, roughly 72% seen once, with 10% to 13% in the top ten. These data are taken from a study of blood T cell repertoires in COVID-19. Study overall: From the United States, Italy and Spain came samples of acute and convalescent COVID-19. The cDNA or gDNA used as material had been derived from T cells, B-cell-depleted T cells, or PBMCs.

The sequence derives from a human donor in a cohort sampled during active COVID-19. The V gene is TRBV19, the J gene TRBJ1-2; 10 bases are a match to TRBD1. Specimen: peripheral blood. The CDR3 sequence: CASSTGTGDGYTF. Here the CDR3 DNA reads TGTGCCAGTTCCACCGGGACAGGGGATGGCTACACCTTC.